A single sample is the source of the 5 T cell receptor beta chains below, sequenced in a study of T cell responses to AZD1222 COVID-19 vaccine. Some clones are missing from TCRdb's copy, which holds only in-frame ones; the method was immunoSEQ multiplex PCR. The table includes roughly 120,000 clones, around 88% detected once. The sample consisted of peripheral blood, taken on day 0 of AZD1222 vaccination. Receptors originate from an adult in good health.

The V call is TRBV2, the J call TRBJ2-7, with a weak D call TRBD2 (6 bases). V was shortened by 4 bases and J by 6 bases, with 7 bases between the two germline ends. Per the germline V gene, CDR1 is SNHLY and CDR2 is FYNNEI. This CDR3 region has 11 residues. CDR3 loop: CASSGDFEQYF. The CDR3, as DNA: TGTGCCAGCAGTGGGGACTTCGAGCAGTACTTC.

The rearrangement links TRBV19 to TRBJ1-5, with 9 nucleotides matching TRBD1. Germline values: CDR1 LNHDA, CDR2 SQIVND (reference sequence). After removal of 3 bases from V and 3 bases from J, the junction contained 6 bases not matched to a gene. This CDR3 contains 16 residues. The CDR3 protein is CASSMTGTGNNQPQHF. The CDR3 DNA reads TGTGCCAGTAGTATGACCGGGACAGGGAACAATCAGCCCCAGCATTTT.

V is TRBV5-1 and J is TRBJ1-4, with 7 nucleotides matching TRBD1. The ends lost 10 bases at V and 8 bases at J; junction bases unmatched: 11. Germline V lookup: CDR1 SGHRS, CDR2 YFSETQ. The CDR3 loop spans 13 amino acids. CDR3 DNA sequence: TGCGCCGTCCAGACAGGGAGGTTCGAAAAACTGTTTTTT. Protein: CAVQTGRFEKLFF.

This clone came up once. The V and J genes are TRBV19 and TRBJ2-2; D unresolved. Germline CDR1 LNHDA, CDR2 SQIVND (reference sequence). V was pared by 3 bases and J by 7 bases, with 15 bases between. The CDR3 has 15 residues. In DNA form, the CDR3 reads TGTGCCAGTAGTATTCAACGGGCGCACGGCGGGGAGCTGTTTTTT. Protein sequence: CASSIQRAHGGELFF.

V usage is TRBV5-1 and J usage is TRBJ2-3; 9 bases are a match to TRBD1. The CDR3 has 14 residues. Germline V gene sequence: CDR1 SGHRS, CDR2 YFSETQ. After removal of 3 bases from V and 6 bases from J, the junction contained 5 bases not matched to a gene. CDR3 nucleotides: TGCGCCAGCAGCTCCGACAGGGGGGATGATACGCAGTATTTT. Translated, it gives CASSSDRGDDTQYF.